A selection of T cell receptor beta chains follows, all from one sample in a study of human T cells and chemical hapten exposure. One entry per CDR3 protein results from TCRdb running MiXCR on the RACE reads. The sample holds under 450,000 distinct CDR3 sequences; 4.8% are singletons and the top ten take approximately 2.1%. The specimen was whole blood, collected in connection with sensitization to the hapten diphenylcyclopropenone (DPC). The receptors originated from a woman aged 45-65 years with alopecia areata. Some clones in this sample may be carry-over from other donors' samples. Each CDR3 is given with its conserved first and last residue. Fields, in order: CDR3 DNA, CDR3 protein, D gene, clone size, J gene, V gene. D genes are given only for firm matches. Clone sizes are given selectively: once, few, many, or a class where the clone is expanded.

TGCGCCAGCAGCCGGGACGGGGATAGTGAAAAACTGTTTTTT CASSRDGDSEKLFF NA many TRBJ1-4 TRBV5-1
TGTGCCAGCAGTCTATCTTTCTATCCGGACAATGAGCAGTTCTTC CASSLSFYPDNEQFF NA many TRBJ2-1 TRBV6-5
TGCAGTGCTAGAGATGGCAGGGGGGGAAACTATGGCTACACCTTC CSARDGRGGNYGYTF TRBD1 NA TRBJ1-2 TRBV20-1
TGCAGTGCTAGAGATGAAGCGGACCGCTCCTACAATGAGCAGTTCTTC CSARDEADRSYNEQFF NA few TRBJ2-1 TRBV20-1
TGTGCCAGCAGACGACAGGGGACCACCTACGAGCAGTACTTC CASRRQGTTYEQYF TRBD1 many TRBJ2-7 TRBV12-3/TRBV12-4
TGTGCCAGCAGCCCGGCTCAGGTTCAAGCGGGGAGGAAGGACACCGGGGAGCTGTTTTTT CASSPAQVQAGRKDTGELFF TRBD2 few TRBJ2-2 TRBV7-2
TGTGCCAGCAGCGGGCGACCCACAGGGGGCGGTCAGCCCCAGCATTTT CASSGRPTGGGQPQHF NA few TRBJ1-5 TRBV21-1
TGTGCCAGCAGTGAATCTAGCGGGAGAGCCACAGATACGCAGTATTTT CASSESSGRATDTQYF TRBD2 few TRBJ2-3 TRBV2
TGTGCCAGCAGCTTAGGGACAGTGATGTACCAAGAGACCCAGTACTTC CASSLGTVMYQETQYF NA NA TRBJ2-5 TRBV7-6
TGCAGTGCTTGGACTAGCGGGAGGGGTTCCTACAATGAGCAGTTCTTC CSAWTSGRGSYNEQFF TRBD2 NA TRBJ2-1 TRBV20-1
TGTGCCAGCGACGGGGCAGGGGGCGCAGATACGCAGTATTTT CASDGAGGADTQYF TRBD1 many TRBJ2-3 TRBV6-1
TGCAGCGTTGATCTGGGGCAGGGACCGGAGACCCAGTACTTC CSVDLGQGPETQYF NA many TRBJ2-5 TRBV29-1
TGCGCCAGCAGCCAAGAAACGGGGGCGTTAGCTGGGTACGAGAAGACCCAGTACTTC CASSQETGALAGYEKTQYF NA NA TRBJ2-5 TRBV4-1
TGCGCCAGCAGCTTGGATGGTGAGCGGGCTTTCTTT CASSLDGERAFF NA many TRBJ1-1 TRBV5-1
TGTGCCAGCAGCTTGACAGGCCGGGGCCCAAACACTGAAGCTTTCTTT CASSLTGRGPNTEAFF NA many TRBJ1-1 TRBV5-5
TGTGCCAGCAGACACTACGGGACTAGCGTCGAGCAGTACTTC CASRHYGTSVEQYF TRBD2 many TRBJ2-7 TRBV12-3/TRBV12-4
TGTGCCAGCAGCGCGACTATGTACAATGAGCAGTTCTTC CASSATMYNEQFF NA many TRBJ2-1 TRBV27
TGCAGTGCTAGGCGGGGAAGGGGCACTGAAGCTTTCTTT CSARRGRGTEAFF NA NA TRBJ1-1 TRBV20-1
TGCGCCAGCAGCTTGGGCCCCCCCTTGGTGGGGATGAACACCGGGGAGCTGTTTTTT CASSLGPPLVGMNTGELFF NA few TRBJ2-2 TRBV5-1
TGTGCCAGCAGCCAAGATAAACTGCTAGCGGGAGCCTCTAGCACAGATACGCAGTATTTT CASSQDKLLAGASSTDTQYF TRBD2 many TRBJ2-3 TRBV4-2
TGTGCCAGCAGCGTAGACTATTCCGCCGGGGAGCTGTTTTTT CASSVDYSAGELFF NA many TRBJ2-2 TRBV7-2
TGTGCCAGCAGCCAAGAGGGGTCTGGGGCCAACGTCCTGACTTTC CASSQEGSGANVLTF NA NA TRBJ2-6 TRBV14
TGTGCCAGCAGCGTAGGCGAGAAGGCGGGAGGGCCGGGGGAGACCCAGTACTTC CASSVGEKAGGPGETQYF TRBD2 many TRBJ2-5 TRBV9
TGTGCCTGGAGTGTCCCGAACACCGGGGAGCTGTTTTTT CAWSVPNTGELFF NA many TRBJ2-2 TRBV30
TGCAGCGTTGAAGGGATCGGCTCTGGGGCCAACGTCCTGACTTTC CSVEGIGSGANVLTF NA few TRBJ2-6 TRBV29-1
TGTGCCAGCAGGACCAAAGGGTCATACGCCTACGAGCAGTACTTC CASRTKGSYAYEQYF NA many TRBJ2-7 TRBV6-1
TGTGCCAGCAGTTCGCCGGACAGGCGGTACAATGAGCAGTTCTTC CASSSPDRRYNEQFF TRBD1 NA TRBJ2-1 TRBV27
TGTGCCAGCAGCTTAGGCAGGGGGGAGCCCCAGCATTTT CASSLGRGEPQHF TRBD1 NA TRBJ1-5 TRBV13
TGTGCCAGCAGTTACTCTCCAGGGTCTAGTGGCTACACCTTC CASSYSPGSSGYTF NA many TRBJ1-2 TRBV6-6
TGTGCCAGCAGCTTGGGGGGCAGGAACACTGAAGCTTTCTTT CASSLGGRNTEAFF NA many TRBJ1-1 TRBV7-9
TGTGCCAGCAGTTTAGGGTATCCAACTGAAGCTTTCTTT CASSLGYPTEAFF NA many TRBJ1-1 TRBV28
TGTGCCAGCAGCTTAGGGGGGACAGTACGTGAGCAGTACTTC CASSLGGTVREQYF TRBD1 few TRBJ2-7 TRBV13
TGTGCCAGCAGCCACCGGGCGCCCAATGAGCAGTTCTTC CASSHRAPNEQFF NA NA TRBJ2-1 TRBV3-1
TGCGCCAGCAGCTCTAGCGGAAAGATCCGAGATACGCAGTATTTT CASSSSGKIRDTQYF TRBD2 few TRBJ2-3 TRBV5-1
TGTGCCAGCAGTGGGGACAGGGGGCTTCAGCCCCAGCATTTT CASSGDRGLQPQHF TRBD1 many TRBJ1-5 TRBV27
TGTGCCAGCAGCCCAGGAGGGGTTAATGAAAAACTGTTTTTT CASSPGGVNEKLFF NA few TRBJ1-4 TRBV7-2
TGCAGTGCTAGGGGACTAGCGGGCGTCACAGATACGCAGTATTTT CSARGLAGVTDTQYF TRBD2 few TRBJ2-3 TRBV20-1
TGCGCCAGCAGCGGCGGGCCTCTGGGGATATACGAGCAGTACTTC CASSGGPLGIYEQYF NA many TRBJ2-7 TRBV10-1
TGTGCCAGCAGCCAGGTTGAAGGAAAGAAGTACTTC CASSQVEGKKYF NA few TRBJ2-5 TRBV14
TGTGCCAGCAGCTTAACCCCGACTAGCCCTCAGGGTGAGCAGTTCTTC CASSLTPTSPQGEQFF TRBD2 NA TRBJ2-1 TRBV11-2
TGTGCCAGCAGTTTCCACAGGGGATTAAGTGGCTACACCTTC CASSFHRGLSGYTF TRBD1 many TRBJ1-2 TRBV27
TGTGCCAGCAGTTTGACAGGGCCATGGAACACCGGGGAGCTGTTTTTT CASSLTGPWNTGELFF TRBD1 many TRBJ2-2 TRBV6-2/TRBV6-3
TGTGCCAGCAGTGCCAGGGGGCCTGTTCAAGAGACCCAGTACTTC CASSARGPVQETQYF TRBD1 NA TRBJ2-5 TRBV6-6
TGTGCCAGCAGCCCGTCGACAGGGCAGAACACTGAAGCTTTCTTT CASSPSTGQNTEAFF TRBD1 many TRBJ1-1 TRBV25-1
TGTGCCAGCAGTCCCGGGGGACAGCTCTACGAGCAGTACTTC CASSPGGQLYEQYF NA once TRBJ2-7 TRBV9
TGTGCCAGCAGCTCCAGGGCCCTTCAGGGCAAAAACATTCAGTACTTC CASSSRALQGKNIQYF NA many TRBJ2-4 TRBV13
TGTGCCAGCAGCTTAGGGGCAGGGGCCCATAAAAACATTCAGTACTTC CASSLGAGAHKNIQYF NA NA TRBJ2-4 TRBV7-9